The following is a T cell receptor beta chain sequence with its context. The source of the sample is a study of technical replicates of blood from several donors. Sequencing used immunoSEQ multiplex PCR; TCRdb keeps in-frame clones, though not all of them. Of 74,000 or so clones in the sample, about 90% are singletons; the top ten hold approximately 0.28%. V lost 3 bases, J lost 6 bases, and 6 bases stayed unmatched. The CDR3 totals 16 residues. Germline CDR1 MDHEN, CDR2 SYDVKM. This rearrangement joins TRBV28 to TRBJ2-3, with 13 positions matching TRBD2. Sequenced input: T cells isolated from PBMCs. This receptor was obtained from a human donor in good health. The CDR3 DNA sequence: TGTGCCAGCAGTTTTGGAACTAGCGGGAGGGTTGATACGCAGTATTTT. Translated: CASSFGTSGRVDTQYF.